This T cell receptor (beta chain) was identified during a study of control samples from healthy donors and cancer patients. Only in-frame clones appear in the TCRdb table, and some are missing; sequencing was by immunoSEQ multiplex PCR. The sample has 80,000 or so clones, around 92% seen once; the top ten hold 4.5% to 7%. The germline gives CDR1 KGHSH, CDR2 LQKENI. Trimming stripped 8 bases from V and 7 bases from J, with 8 bases between. This CDR3 has 11 residues. The sequencing input was blood. This sequence originates from a man between 50 and 59 years old in good health. This rearrangement joins TRBV18 to TRBJ1-4; D is unresolved. The CDR3 DNA reads TGTGCCAGCCAAGGAGGTGAAAAACTGTTTTTT. It encodes CASQGGEKLFF. The full variable domain, rest sourced from reference TRBV18 and TRBJ1-4, is NAGVMQNPRHLVRRRGQEARLRCSPMKGHSHVYWYRQLPEEGLKFMVYLQKENIIDESGMPKERFSAEFPKEGPSILRIQQVVRGDSAAYFCASQGGEKLFFGSGTQLSVL.